This T cell receptor beta chain was recovered during a study of blood T cell repertoires in COVID-19. In assigning cohorts, the study relied on participant-reported clinical history. CDR3 length: 14 amino acids. In germline, CDR1 is MNHEY, CDR2 SMNVEV (reference sequence). V was trimmed by 5 bases and J by 7 bases, leaving 18 bases between them. Only in-frame clones appear in the TCRdb table, and some are missing; sequencing was by immunoSEQ multiplex PCR. The table includes over 130,000 clones, roughly four fifths detected once. This receptor was taken from a woman between 50 and 59 years old with acute COVID-19. Input material: PBMCs or T cells enriched from blood (not recorded which). This chain joins TRBV27 and TRBJ2-7; TRBD1 is a possible D gene (6 bases). This CDR3 is CASSPLVLRGEQYF. In DNA form, the CDR3 reads TGTGCCAGCAGTCCGCTGGTCCTAAGGGGGGAGCAGTACTTC.